Described below is a single T cell receptor beta chain sequence and its context. Its specificity is unknown. This sample stems from a study of CXCR3-negative and CXCR3-positive naive CD8 T cells. General study points: Greater hydrophobicity was found in TRB CDR3s of CXCR3-positive naive cells than of CXCR3-negative naive cells. Whereas memory cells differed, naive CXCR3-negative and CXCR3-positive cells shared similar TRBV-TRBJ usage. From TRB CDR3 properties, TCR strength was inferred; surface CD5 did not differ between naive subsets.

cDNA libraries for TRB were generated by 5' RACE incorporating UMI labels. TCRdb reanalyzed the 5' RACE reads and collapses them to one entry per CDR3 protein, without DNA. Its table lists some 150,000 distinct CDR3 sequences. Germline V CDR1 and CDR2: LNHDA, SQIVND (reference sequence). CDR3 length: 13 residues. The specimen sequenced was naive CXCR3+ CD8+ T cells from blood. Subset here: CD45RO-CCR7+CD27+CD95- naive CD8+ T cells expressing CXCR3 (TNR3+). J is TRBJ2-5 and V is TRBV19. This receptor was identified in a human donor in good health. Some clones in this sample may be carry-over from other donors' samples. The CDR3 loop is CASSDPNQETQYF. Full variable domain (outside the CDR3, taken from reference TRBV19 and TRBJ2-5): DGGITQSPKYLFRKEGQNVTLSCEQNLNHDAMYWYRQDPGQGLRLIYYSQIVNDFQKGDIAEGYSVSREKKESFPLTVTSAQKNPTAFYLCASSDPNQETQYFGPGTRLLVL.